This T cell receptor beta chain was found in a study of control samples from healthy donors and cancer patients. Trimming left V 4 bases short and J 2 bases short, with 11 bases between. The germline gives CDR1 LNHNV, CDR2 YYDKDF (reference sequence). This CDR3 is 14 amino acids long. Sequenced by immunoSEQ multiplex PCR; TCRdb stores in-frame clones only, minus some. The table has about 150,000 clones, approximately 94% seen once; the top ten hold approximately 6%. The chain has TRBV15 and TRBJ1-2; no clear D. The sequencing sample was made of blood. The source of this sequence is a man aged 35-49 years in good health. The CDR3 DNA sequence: TGTGCCACCAGCATCGGACGGGTCAACTATGGCTACACCTTC. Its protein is CATSIGRVNYGYTF.